This T cell receptor (beta chain) was observed in a study of blood T cell repertoires in COVID-19 (dated by TCRdb to between 2020 and 2021). Notes on the research overall: Samples covering the acute and convalescent phases of COVID-19 were provided by collaborators in the United States, Italy and Spain. The prospective study material was composed of cDNA or gDNA derived from T cells, B-cell-depleted T cells, or PBMCs. The dataset comprised deeply sampled blood TCRbeta repertoires from subjects exposed to, actively infected with, or recovered from COVID-19. The repertoires were released in a freely available public database meant as a resource for research on the immune response to SARS-CoV-2. Samples were obtained from the ongoing ImmuneRACE study (first 160 participants) and from 1,200 or so subjects provided by 6 global collaborators. A de-identified subject ID, COVID-19 status, age in years and sex were almost always included in the sample metadata. Where HLA class I and class II types were available, the types were taken from metadata supplied by the sample provider, not from assay-based typing.

The immunoSEQ Assay, a bias-controlled multiplex PCR, was used to amplify TCRbeta CDR3 regions from genomic DNA. The source study handled its data this way. The number of nucleated cells in each sample was estimated by amplification of reference gene primers within the assay. Sequence reads were collapsed and filtered to measure the absolute abundance of every unique TCRbeta CDR3 rearrangement. Productive Simpson clonality was computed per sample as the square root of Simpson's diversity index over productive rearrangements. This immuneACCESS table, as held by TCRdb, lists in-frame sequences with V and J called but not all clones. Of the missing ones, under half trace to an unresolved V gene in checked studies; the others have no known cause. V and J calls and clone size are given by that table; D and trimming were obtained from the DNA. This sample holds around 200,000 clones; roughly 77% were observed only once. The ten largest clones capture approximately 6% of the sample.

V is cut back by 4 bases and J by 8 bases, with 8 bases in the junction unmatched. The CDR3 runs 14 amino acids, cysteine and phenylalanine included. Of all the DNA, just the CDR3 is kept, 42 bases in frame from base 1. Per the germline V gene, SGHRS is the CDR1 and YFSETQ is the CDR2. As concerns this clone: It has no known antigen specificity. No qualities accompany the bases; no much larger clone lies one base away.

What the study reported, not specific to this receptor: How much clinical and demographic metadata was included differed by source and by participant, and the metadata was provided uncurated.

One collaborating source in Seattle enrolled patients while the patients were actively infected and followed the patients over time throughout the course of disease. Whole blood was collected in K2EDTA tubes by collaborating institutions according to the institutions' own protocols. For TCRbeta analysis, collaborator samples were shipped as frozen whole blood, as isolated PBMCs, or as DNA extracted from either sample type. This TCR was recovered from a woman in her thirties or forties with COVID-19, enrolled during active disease. Sequenced sample: peripheral blood. The chain uses TRBV5-1 and TRBJ2-1; 8 central nucleotides agree with TRBD2. The nucleotide sequence reads as follows: TGCGCCAGCAGCCTCCCCGGACTAGCTGATGAGCAGTTCTTC. The resulting protein is CASSLPGLADEQFF.